These 20 T cell receptor beta chains originate from one sample sequenced in a study of blood T cell repertoires in COVID-19. Repertoires were generated with immunoSEQ multiplex PCR, while TCRdb's copy carries only in-frame clones and drops some. The sample contains over 55,000 clones, about 70% of which appear only once. Sequenced: peripheral blood. These TCRs come from a woman in her 70s with acute or convalescent COVID-19.

The V call is TRBV5-4, the J call TRBJ2-3; a possible D gene is TRBD2 (5 bases). V lost 5 bases, J lost 0 bases, and 7 bases lay in between. The length of the CDR3 is 13 residues. CDR1 and CDR2 from the germline V gene are SGHNT and YYREEE (reference sequence). The CDR3 sequence: CASRDFSTDTQYF. The CDR3 bases are TGTGCCAGCAGGGACTTTAGCACAGATACGCAGTATTTT.

The chain couples TRBV6-6 to TRBJ2-3; 7 positions agree with TRBD1. The CDR3 runs to 14 residues. Germline values: CDR1 MNHNY, CDR2 SVGAGI (reference sequence). The V segment lost 4 bases and the J segment 4 bases; nucleotides outside the gene matches: 5. CDR3 nucleotides: TGTGCCAGCAGTTCCGACAGGGTTGCAGATACGCAGTATTTT. Amino acid sequence: CASSSDRVADTQYF.

The rearrangement links TRBV6-1 to TRBJ1-1, with 9 bases identical to TRBD1. Germline V CDR1 and CDR2: MNHNS, SASEGT. This CDR3 spans 16 amino acids. J lost 4 bases, V lost 4 bases, and 10 bases had no gene match. CDR3 protein: CASSGVRGQGPTEAFF. DNA of the CDR3: TGTGCCAGCAGTGGGGTGCGGGGACAGGGCCCCACTGAAGCTTTCTTT.

This clone was recorded a few times. The chain employs TRBV6-2 or TRBV6-3 and TRBJ1-1, with D possibly matching TRBD1 (5 bases). CDR1 and CDR2 (germline): MNHEY, SVGEGT. Trimming removed 6 bases at V and 10 bases at J, with 21 bases between. The CDR3 has 14 residues. The CDR3 reads CASSRPTGAGVAFF. In DNA, the CDR3 is TGTGCCAGCAGCCGCCCCACAGGTGCGGGGGTAGCTTTCTTT.

J is TRBJ2-2 and V is TRBV29-1; the match to TRBD2 covers 7 bases. CDR3 length: 15 residues. V trimming: 7 bases; J trimming: 1 base; junction bases outside the gene matches: 9. Germline V CDR1 and CDR2: SQVTM, ANQGSEA. This chain's CDR3 is CSAGEGGGNTGELFF. The CDR3 DNA reads TGCAGCGCCGGAGAGGGCGGGGGGAACACCGGGGAGCTGTTTTTT.

This chain joins TRBV7-2 and TRBJ1-6; D is unresolved. The ends were cut back, 1 base at V and 4 bases at J, with 8 bases in the middle. This CDR3 is 15 amino acids long. The germline V gene has CDR1 SGHTA and CDR2 FQGNSA. The CDR3 loop reads CASSLGETYNSPLHF. CDR3 sequence (DNA): TGTGCCAGCAGCTTAGGGGAGACTTATAATTCACCCCTCCACTTT.

The gene calls are TRBV28 and TRBJ1-6; D is ambiguous. In germline, CDR1 is MDHEN, CDR2 SYDVKM. The V gene lost 8 bases and the J gene lost 4 bases, with 12 bases spanning the gap. The CDR3 covers 14 residues. This CDR3 reads CASAPGLYNSPLHF. The CDR3 DNA follows: TGTGCCAGCGCCCCGGGGTTGTATAATTCACCCCTCCACTTT.

This clone was observed a single time. J is TRBJ1-6 and V is TRBV7-9; no clear D gene. The ends were cut back, 1 base at V and 0 bases at J, with 13 bases in the middle. Germline loops: CDR1 SEHNR, CDR2 FQNEAQ (reference sequence). CDR3 length: 18 residues. CDR3 coding DNA: TGTGCCAGCAGCTTAGACCCACGCGTGAGCTCCTATAATTCACCCCTCCACTTT. It specifies CASSLDPRVSSYNSPLHF.

V is TRBV6-2 or TRBV6-3 and J is TRBJ2-6; D unclear. CDR3 size: 17 residues. Germline CDR1 MNHEY, CDR2 SVGEGT. V lost 2 bases, J lost 3 bases, and 14 bases lay in between. For the CDR3, the DNA is TGTGCCAGCAGTTACCTTTCGTTAGTTGGTGGGGCCAACGTCCTGACTTTC. Its protein product is CASSYLSLVGGANVLTF.

V gene TRBV7-2 combines with J gene TRBJ2-5, with 7 bases identical to TRBD1. Trimming at V came to 3 bases and at J to 5 bases, leaving 9 bases not matched to a gene. The CDR3 runs 15 residues. CDR1 is SGHTA, CDR2 FQGNSA, per germline. Here the CDR3 reads CASSFRQGVRETQYF. Written as DNA, the CDR3 is TGTGCCAGCAGCTTTCGGCAGGGGGTGAGGGAGACCCAGTACTTC.

This clone showed up just once. The genes are TRBV19 and TRBJ1-1; 8 bases align to TRBD1. CDR3 size: 16 residues. Germline V gene data show CDR1 as LNHDA and CDR2 as SQIVND (reference sequence). V gave up 5 bases and J gave up 4 bases; unmatched junction bases: 12. The CDR3 here is CASSHNVGGQATEAFF. The CDR3 coding sequence is TGTGCCAGTAGTCATAACGTGGGGGGACAGGCCACTGAAGCTTTCTTT.

The V call is TRBV4-3, the J call TRBJ2-7; the D gene is possibly TRBD2 (6 bases). Per the germline V gene, CDR1 is LGHNA and CDR2 is YSLEER. The V end lost 0 bases, the J end lost 6 bases, and 15 bases lay between the germline ends. CDR3 length equals 15 residues. The CDR3 nucleotides are TGCGCCAGCAGCCAAGATGCTAGCGCGGAGGGCGAGCAGTACTTC. Translating gives CASSQDASAEGEQYF.

This chain uses TRBV30 with TRBJ2-2; D perhaps matches TRBD2 (7 bases). Germline CDR1 is GTSNPN and CDR2 is SVGIG (reference sequence). The germline V and J ends were trimmed by 5 bases and 3 bases, with 16 bases remaining between them. The CDR3 runs 15 residues. In DNA form, the CDR3 reads TGTGCCTGGCTCTCAGGGAGGGGGGACACCGGGGAGCTGTTTTTT. Translating gives CAWLSGRGDTGELFF. The full variable domain, in which reference TRBV30 and TRBJ2-2 provide the parts outside the CDR3, is SQTIHQWPATLVQPVGSPLSLECTVEGTSNPNLYWYRQAAGRGLQLLFYSVGIGQISSEVPQNLSASRPQDRQFILSSKKLLLSDSGFYLCAWLSGRGDTGELFFGEGSRLTVL.

This rearrangement joins TRBV15 to TRBJ1-5, with 11 bases that match TRBD1. V gave up 3 bases and J gave up 3 bases; unmatched junction bases: 7. Per germline, CDR1 LNHNV and CDR2 YYDKDF (reference sequence). The CDR3 is 17 residues long. The CDR3 DNA reads as TGTGCCACCAGCAGGGGGACAGGGGGAGGACTCAATCAGCCCCAGCATTTT. It is translated as CATSRGTGGGLNQPQHF.

CDR3 coding DNA: TGTGCCAGTAGGAATAGACAGGGGACCCTCGAGCAGTACTTC. This sequence encodes CASRNRQGTLEQYF. The V call is TRBV19, the J call TRBJ2-7, with 8 bases lining up with TRBD1. This CDR3 contains 14 residues. Trimming at V came to 6 bases and at J to 6 bases, leaving 10 bases not matched to a gene. CDR1 LNHDA and CDR2 SQIVND come from the germline V gene (reference sequence).

This chain joins TRBV7-9 and TRBJ1-4; 7 bases match TRBD1. Trimming removed 4 bases from V and 4 bases from J; junction bases left unmatched: 6. CDR1 is SEHNR and CDR2 is FQNEAQ in the germline V gene (reference sequence). The CDR3 totals 15 residues. In DNA, the CDR3 is TGTGCCAGCAGCTCTAACAGGGGCTTTAATGAAAAACTGTTTTTT. Protein sequence: CASSSNRGFNEKLFF. The full variable domain, in which reference TRBV7-9 and TRBJ1-4 provide the parts outside the CDR3, is DTGVSQNPRHKITKRGQNVTFRCDPISEHNRLYWYRQTLGQGPEFLTYFQNEAQLEKSRLLSDRFSAERPKGSFSTLEIQRTEQGDSAMYLCASSSNRGFNEKLFFGSGTQLSVL.

V is TRBV11-2 and J is TRBJ1-2; 8 bases are shared with TRBD1. Unmatched junction bases numbered 4, after V lost 5 bases and J lost 2 bases. The CDR3 contains 14 residues. The germline gives CDR1 SGHAT, CDR2 FQNNGV. This CDR3 is CASSPRTGNYGYTF. The CDR3 DNA follows: TGTGCCAGCAGCCCCCGGACAGGGAACTATGGCTACACCTTC.

The rearrangement uses TRBV30 and TRBJ1-6; D is ambiguous. The germline V gene has CDR1 GTSNPN and CDR2 SVGIG (reference sequence). The CDR3 loop spans 14 amino acids. V lost 0 bases and J lost 10, with 13 bases in between. The CDR3 coding sequence is TGTGCCTGGAGTGTAGACGGGCGCGGGTCACCCCTCCACTTT. Its protein is CAWSVDGRGSPLHF.

The chain is built from TRBV5-8 and TRBJ1-1, with 9 bases aligning to TRBD1. This CDR3 spans 16 amino acids. Germline loops: CDR1 SGHTS, CDR2 YDEGEE. J was trimmed by 2 bases and V by 3 bases; bases with no gene match: 8. CDR3 bases: TGTGCCAGCAGCTCAGGACAGGGGAATACAAACACTGAAGCTTTCTTT. It specifies CASSSGQGNTNTEAFF.

The chain links TRBV6-5 to TRBJ1-6; the match to TRBD1 covers 7 bases. Losses at the gene ends were 6 bases for V and 15 bases for J; bases not matched to a gene: 8. This CDR3 has 12 amino acids. Germline V gene sequence: CDR1 MNHEY, CDR2 SVGAGI. The CDR3 loop is CASSTGEAHLHF. The CDR3 bases are TGTGCCAGCAGCACAGGGGAGGCTCACCTCCACTTT.